This TCR beta chain originates from a study of lymphopenia after photon versus proton radiotherapy. Study results and caveats: A bigger post-nadir fall in TCR diversity correlated inversely with survival time in deceased patients. Oligoclonal CD8+ Temra expansion after nadir drove photon patients' diversity drop.

TCRdb keeps only in-frame clones here, not all; method: immunoSEQ multiplex PCR. Here the sample spans 25,000 to 30,000 clones, about 86% being singletons. CDR3 length: 16 residues. The germline V gene encodes CDR1 SGHTA and CDR2 FQGNSA. Trimming cost V 0 bases and J 7 bases, with 16 bases left between them. A remark on this clone: The antigen remains unidentified.

This sequence originates from a woman aged 60-70 years with cholangiocarcinoma. Some clones in this sample may be carry-over from other donors' samples. The chain joins TRBV7-2 to TRBJ1-5; D remains ambiguous. Material: peripheral blood, obtained from a patient treated with proton-based radiotherapy. The CDR3 DNA is TGTGCCAGCAGCTTAGCACTCGGACGGACTGAACAGCCCCAGCATTTT. It specifies CASSLALGRTEQPQHF.